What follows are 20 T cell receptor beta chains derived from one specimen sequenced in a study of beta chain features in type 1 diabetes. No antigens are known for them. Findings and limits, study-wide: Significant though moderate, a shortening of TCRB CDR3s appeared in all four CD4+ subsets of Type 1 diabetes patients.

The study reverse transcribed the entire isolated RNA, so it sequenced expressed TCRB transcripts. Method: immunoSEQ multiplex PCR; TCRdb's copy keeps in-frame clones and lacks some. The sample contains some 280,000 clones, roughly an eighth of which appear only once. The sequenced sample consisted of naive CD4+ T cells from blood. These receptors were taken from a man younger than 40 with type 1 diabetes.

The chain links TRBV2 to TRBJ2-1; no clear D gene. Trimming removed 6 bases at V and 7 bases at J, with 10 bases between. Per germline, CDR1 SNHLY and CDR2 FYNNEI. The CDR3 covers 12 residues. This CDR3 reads CASRSTWNEQFF. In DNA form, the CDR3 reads TGTGCCAGCAGGTCGACTTGGAATGAGCAGTTCTTC.

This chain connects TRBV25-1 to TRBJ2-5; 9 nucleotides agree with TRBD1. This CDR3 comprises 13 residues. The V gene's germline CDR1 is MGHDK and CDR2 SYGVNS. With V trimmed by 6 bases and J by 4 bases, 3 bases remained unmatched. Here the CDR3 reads CASRQGAAETQYF. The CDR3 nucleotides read TGTGCCAGCAGACAGGGGGCTGCAGAGACCCAGTACTTC. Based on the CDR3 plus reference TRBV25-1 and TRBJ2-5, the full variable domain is EADIYQTPRYLVIGTGKKITLECSQTMGHDKMYWYQQDPGMELHLIHYSYGVNSTEKGDLSSESTVSRIRTEHFPLTLESARPSHTSQYLCASRQGAAETQYFGPGTRLLVL.

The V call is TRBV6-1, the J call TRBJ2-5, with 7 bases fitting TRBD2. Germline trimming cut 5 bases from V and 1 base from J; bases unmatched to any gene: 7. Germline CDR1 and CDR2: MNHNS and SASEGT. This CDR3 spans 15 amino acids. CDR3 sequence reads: CASSLMREGQETQYF. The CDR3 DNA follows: TGTGCCAGCAGTTTAATGAGGGAGGGCCAAGAGACCCAGTACTTC.

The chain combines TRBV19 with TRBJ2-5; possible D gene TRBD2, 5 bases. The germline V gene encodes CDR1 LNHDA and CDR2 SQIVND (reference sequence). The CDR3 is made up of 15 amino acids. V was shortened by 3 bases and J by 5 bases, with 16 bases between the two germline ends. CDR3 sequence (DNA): TGTGCCAGTAGTATTGGAGGACTTAAATCGGAGACCCAGTACTTC. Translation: CASSIGGLKSETQYF.

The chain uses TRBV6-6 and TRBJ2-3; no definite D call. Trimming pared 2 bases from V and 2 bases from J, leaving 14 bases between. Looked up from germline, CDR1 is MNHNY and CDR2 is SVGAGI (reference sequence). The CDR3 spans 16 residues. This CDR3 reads CASSYIGQAFTDTQYF. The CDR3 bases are TGTGCCAGCAGTTACATCGGTCAGGCGTTCACAGATACGCAGTATTTT.

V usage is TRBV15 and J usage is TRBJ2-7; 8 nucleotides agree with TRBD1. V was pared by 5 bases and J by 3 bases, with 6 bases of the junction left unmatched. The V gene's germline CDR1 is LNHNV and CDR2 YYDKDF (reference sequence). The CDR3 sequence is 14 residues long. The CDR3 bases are TGTGCCACCAGCGTATCGACAGGGGACTACGAGCAGTACTTC. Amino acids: CATSVSTGDYEQYF. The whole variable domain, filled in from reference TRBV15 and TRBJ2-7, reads DAMVIQNPRYQVTQFGKPVTLSCSQTLNHNVMYWYQQKSSQAPKLLFHYYDKDFNNEADTPDNFQSRRPNTSFCFLDIRSPGLGDTAMYLCATSVSTGDYEQYFGPGTRLTVT.

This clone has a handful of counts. The CDR3 reads CASSHGGKGGNYGYTF. As DNA, the CDR3 is TGTGCCAGCAGCCACGGGGGGAAGGGCGGTAACTATGGCTACACCTTC. The chain couples TRBV13 to TRBJ1-2, with D possibly being TRBD1 (5 bases). Germline V lookup: CDR1 PRHDT, CDR2 FYEKMQ (reference sequence). CDR3 length: 16 residues. Trimming removed 5 bases at V and 1 base at J, with 17 bases between.

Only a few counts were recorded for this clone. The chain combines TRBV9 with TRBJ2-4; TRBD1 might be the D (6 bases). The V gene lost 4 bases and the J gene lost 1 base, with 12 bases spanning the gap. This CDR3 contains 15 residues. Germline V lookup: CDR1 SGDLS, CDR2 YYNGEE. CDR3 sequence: CASSRAGAAKNIQYF. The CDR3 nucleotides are TGTGCCAGCAGCCGGGCAGGGGCCGCCAAAAACATTCAGTACTTC.

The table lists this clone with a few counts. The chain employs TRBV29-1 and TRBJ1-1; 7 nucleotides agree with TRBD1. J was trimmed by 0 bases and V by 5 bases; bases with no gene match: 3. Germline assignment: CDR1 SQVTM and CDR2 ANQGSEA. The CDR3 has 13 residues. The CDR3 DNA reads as TGCAGCGTTTCCGGGACAGTGAACACTGAAGCTTTCTTT. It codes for CSVSGTVNTEAFF.

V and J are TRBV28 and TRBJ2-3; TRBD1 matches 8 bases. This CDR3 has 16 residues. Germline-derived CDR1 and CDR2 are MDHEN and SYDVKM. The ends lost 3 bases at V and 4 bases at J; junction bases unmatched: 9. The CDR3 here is CASSLFGQGEADTQYF. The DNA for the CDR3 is TGTGCCAGCAGTTTGTTCGGACAGGGAGAGGCAGATACGCAGTATTTT.

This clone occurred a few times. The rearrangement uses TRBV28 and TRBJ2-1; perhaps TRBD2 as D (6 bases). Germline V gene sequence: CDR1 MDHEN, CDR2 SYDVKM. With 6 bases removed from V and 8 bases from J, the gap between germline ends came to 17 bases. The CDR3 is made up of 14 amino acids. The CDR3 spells CASSEPWRAYEQFF. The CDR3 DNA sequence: TGTGCCAGCAGCGAACCTTGGAGGGCCTATGAGCAGTTCTTC.

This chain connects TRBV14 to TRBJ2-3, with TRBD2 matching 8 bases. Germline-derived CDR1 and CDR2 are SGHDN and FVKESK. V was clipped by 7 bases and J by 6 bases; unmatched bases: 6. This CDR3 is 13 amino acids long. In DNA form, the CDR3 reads TGTGCCAGCAACGGGAGGGCCCCCGATACGCAGTATTTT. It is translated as CASNGRAPDTQYF.

CDR3 nucleotides: TGCGCCAGCAGTCAATCTAAACAGGGCGAAGAGACCCAGTACTTC. Its protein product is CASSQSKQGEETQYF. The genes are TRBV23-1 and TRBJ2-5; tentative D call: TRBD1 (6 bases). TRBV23-1 is filed as an ORF, its function uncertain. V was pared by 0 bases and J by 3 bases, with 11 bases between. The CDR3 is 15 residues long.

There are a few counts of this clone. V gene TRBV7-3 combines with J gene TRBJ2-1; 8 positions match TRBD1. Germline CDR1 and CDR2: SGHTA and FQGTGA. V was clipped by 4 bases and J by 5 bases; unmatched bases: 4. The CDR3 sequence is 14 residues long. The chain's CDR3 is CASSSGTGNNEQFF. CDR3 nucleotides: TGTGCCAGCAGCTCCGGGACAGGTAACAATGAGCAGTTCTTC.

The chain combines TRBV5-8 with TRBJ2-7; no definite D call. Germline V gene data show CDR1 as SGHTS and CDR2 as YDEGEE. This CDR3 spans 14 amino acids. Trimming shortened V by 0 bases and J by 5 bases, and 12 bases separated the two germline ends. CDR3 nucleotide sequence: TGTGCCAGCAGCTTGGGTAACAATGGCCACGAGCAGTACTTC. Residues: CASSLGNNGHEQYF.

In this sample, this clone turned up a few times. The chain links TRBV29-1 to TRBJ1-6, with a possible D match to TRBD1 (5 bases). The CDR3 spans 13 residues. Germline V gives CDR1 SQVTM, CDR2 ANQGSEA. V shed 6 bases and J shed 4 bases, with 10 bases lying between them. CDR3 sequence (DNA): TGCAGCGTCCAGGAGGGGTATAATTCACCCCTCCACTTT. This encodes CSVQEGYNSPLHF.

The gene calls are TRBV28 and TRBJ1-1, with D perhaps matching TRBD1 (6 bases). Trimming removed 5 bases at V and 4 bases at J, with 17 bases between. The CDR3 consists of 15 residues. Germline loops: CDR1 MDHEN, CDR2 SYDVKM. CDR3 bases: TGTGCCAGCAGTCTGGGGGGGGCGCGTGGCACTGAAGCTTTCTTT. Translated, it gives CASSLGGARGTEAFF.

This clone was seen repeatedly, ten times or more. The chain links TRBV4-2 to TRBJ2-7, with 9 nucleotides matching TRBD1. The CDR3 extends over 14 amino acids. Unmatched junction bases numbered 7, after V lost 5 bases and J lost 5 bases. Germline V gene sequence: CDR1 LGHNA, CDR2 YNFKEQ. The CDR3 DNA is TGTGCCAGCAGCACGGGGACAGGGTCCCACGAGCAGTACTTC. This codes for CASSTGTGSHEQYF.

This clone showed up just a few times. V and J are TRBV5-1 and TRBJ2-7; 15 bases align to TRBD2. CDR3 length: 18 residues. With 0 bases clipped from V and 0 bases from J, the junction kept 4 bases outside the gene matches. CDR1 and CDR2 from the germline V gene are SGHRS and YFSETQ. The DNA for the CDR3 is TGCGCCAGCAGCTTGGCAGGGACTAGCGGGAGGAGCTCCTACGAGCAGTACTTC. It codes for CASSLAGTSGRSSYEQYF.

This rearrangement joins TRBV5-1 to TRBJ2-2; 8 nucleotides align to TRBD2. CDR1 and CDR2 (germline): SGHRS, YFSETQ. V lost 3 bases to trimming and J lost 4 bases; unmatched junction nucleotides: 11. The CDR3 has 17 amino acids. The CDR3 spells CASSSPRAGDITGELFF. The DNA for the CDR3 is TGCGCCAGCAGCTCTCCCCGAGCGGGAGATATCACCGGGGAGCTGTTTTTT.